This TCR beta chain was obtained from a study of OX40 agonist ivuxolimab in advanced cancers. Study-wide context: Every 2 weeks, ivuxolimab was infused into the patients intravenously at between 0.01 and 10 mg/kg. Mean age approximately 61 years, range about 23 to 80; roughly 82% male.

Cycle 7 day 1, cycle 4 day 1, and baseline were the timepoints at which blood was sampled. This clone was found a few times. What it binds is unknown. The ends were cut back, 3 bases at V and 3 bases at J, with 2 bases in the middle. Germline V gene lookup returns CDR1 LNHDA and CDR2 SQIVND (reference sequence). The CDR3 totals 11 residues. Whole-study results and caveats: Average numbers of expanded clones were greater in CD8+ T cells than in CD4+.

Sequenced by immunoSEQ multiplex PCR; TCRdb stores in-frame clones only, minus some. The sample includes 11,000 to 15,000 clones, around 79% of them seen just once. The material was CD4+ or CD8+ T cells sorted from blood, obtained in a trial of the OX40 agonist ivuxolimab. V and J are TRBV19 and TRBJ1-2, with unresolved D. The sequence was collected from an adult with an advanced solid tumor such as melanoma, head and neck, liver or kidney cancer. DNA of the CDR3: TGTGCCAGTAGTATGTACTATGGCTACACCTTC. This encodes CASSMYYGYTF.